A selection of T cell receptor beta chains follows, all from one sample in a study of regulatory T cells in long-lasting Graves disease. Via MiXCR, TCRdb re-called the multiplex PCR reads, giving one row per CDR3 protein. The data show 520,000 or so distinct CDR3 sequences, around 12% seen once. Separately, the same data were catalogued under a study of T cells in Graves' hyperthyroidism and ophthalmopathy.

The source was peripheral blood mononuclear cells (PBMCs), collected at new diagnosis, from a patient treated with antithyroid drugs. These receptors were taken from a woman aged 25-40 years with Graves disease. Both conserved end residues are part of each CDR3. Each record gives: D gene, V gene, CDR3 protein. D genes are given only for firm matches.

d_gene: NA
v_gene: TRBV20-1
CDR3aa: CSAGRFNQPQHF

d_gene: NA
v_gene: TRBV30
CDR3aa: CAWSRGRVETQYF

d_gene: NA
v_gene: TRBV6-1
CDR3aa: CASNEAATDTQYF

d_gene: NA
v_gene: TRBV5-1
CDR3aa: CASRDSTEAFF

d_gene: NA
v_gene: TRBV6-5
CDR3aa: CASSYSIGYGYTF

d_gene: TRBD1
v_gene: TRBV11-2
CDR3aa: CASSVDRGSDTQYF

d_gene: TRBD1
v_gene: TRBV24-1
CDR3aa: CATSGQGPDTQYF

d_gene: NA
v_gene: TRBV30
CDR3aa: CAWSFGGNTEAFF

d_gene: NA
v_gene: TRBV30
CDR3aa: CAWSLTANTEAFF

d_gene: NA
v_gene: TRBV20-1
CDR3aa: CSARAWLTGTREQYF

d_gene: NA
v_gene: TRBV19
CDR3aa: CASSIERGRAKEQFF

d_gene: TRBD1
v_gene: TRBV20-1
CDR3aa: CSARYRGSSDTQYF

d_gene: NA
v_gene: TRBV20-1
CDR3aa: CSAATRDTQYF

d_gene: TRBD1
v_gene: TRBV20-1
CDR3aa: CSARQGSSYEQYF

d_gene: TRBD2
v_gene: TRBV7-2
CDR3aa: CASSPPAGGSGRRELLF

d_gene: NA
v_gene: TRBV5-1
CDR3aa: CASSLVSRTYEQYF

d_gene: NA
v_gene: TRBV19
CDR3aa: CASSIPGRNNEKLFF

d_gene: TRBD2
v_gene: TRBV5-4
CDR3aa: CASSQKSGSTGELFF

d_gene: NA
v_gene: TRBV7-2
CDR3aa: CASSLWTLYQETQYF

d_gene: NA
v_gene: TRBV15
CDR3aa: CATRAGAYGNTIYF

d_gene: NA
v_gene: TRBV6-5
CDR3aa: CASSCGAATDTQYF

d_gene: NA
v_gene: TRBV27
CDR3aa: CASSFGSYQIDNSPLHF

d_gene: NA
v_gene: TRBV6-1
CDR3aa: CASSPDRYYGYTF

d_gene: NA
v_gene: TRBV27
CDR3aa: CASSLSGDSAYEQYF

d_gene: NA
v_gene: TRBV27
CDR3aa: CASSLYEGETQYF

d_gene: NA
v_gene: TRBV20-1
CDR3aa: CSARFGARNTDTQYF

d_gene: TRBD1
v_gene: TRBV7-2
CDR3aa: CASSQRGQAFGETQYF

d_gene: NA
v_gene: TRBV19
CDR3aa: CASKPRDRPGIGYTF

d_gene: NA
v_gene: TRBV4-3
CDR3aa: CASSRSEGPSLHNEQFF

d_gene: NA
v_gene: TRBV29-1
CDR3aa: CSVGQSWNSPLHF

d_gene: TRBD2
v_gene: TRBV2
CDR3aa: CASSEVFSRLAGGKAYEQYF

d_gene: TRBD1
v_gene: TRBV27
CDR3aa: CASRGQGQQPQHF

d_gene: NA
v_gene: TRBV5-5
CDR3aa: CASTELGYTDTQYF

d_gene: NA
v_gene: TRBV28
CDR3aa: CASSSTVSEQYF

d_gene: TRBD2
v_gene: TRBV2
CDR3aa: CASSEKRLAGGLYEQFF

d_gene: NA
v_gene: TRBV20-1
CDR3aa: CSARRSTGGFNQPQHF

d_gene: NA
v_gene: TRBV3-1
CDR3aa: CASSQDVGTGSTEAFF

d_gene: NA
v_gene: TRBV19
CDR3aa: CASPSTGNTIYF

d_gene: TRBD2
v_gene: TRBV5-6
CDR3aa: CASSCQAGEGTDTQYF

d_gene: NA
v_gene: TRBV7-2
CDR3aa: CASSTISGSPLHF

d_gene: NA
v_gene: TRBV5-1
CDR3aa: CASSPSRDGYSYNEQFF

d_gene: NA
v_gene: TRBV10-3
CDR3aa: CATETGVSYEQYF

d_gene: TRBD1
v_gene: TRBV6-1
CDR3aa: CASRINRGAVSNEKLFF

d_gene: NA
v_gene: TRBV5-5
CDR3aa: CASHPLYRNTEAFF

d_gene: NA
v_gene: TRBV12-3/TRBV12-4
CDR3aa: CASSPDAYYGYTF

d_gene: TRBD2
v_gene: TRBV7-2
CDR3aa: CASSLVGGTYEQYF

d_gene: NA
v_gene: TRBV6-2/TRBV6-3
CDR3aa: CASSLPLREQFF

d_gene: TRBD1
v_gene: TRBV3-1
CDR3aa: CASSPSDRDHSPLHF

d_gene: TRBD1
v_gene: TRBV28
CDR3aa: CASSYRGRLYEQYF

d_gene: NA
v_gene: TRBV5-4
CDR3aa: CASSSSRGDNEQFF

d_gene: TRBD1
v_gene: TRBV6-1
CDR3aa: CASSDRQGYGYTF

d_gene: NA
v_gene: TRBV6-2/TRBV6-3
CDR3aa: CASSSPGGSYEQYF

d_gene: NA
v_gene: TRBV7-8
CDR3aa: CASSLYMGEIETGELFF

d_gene: TRBD1
v_gene: TRBV6-1
CDR3aa: CATATGSNQPQHF

d_gene: NA
v_gene: TRBV27
CDR3aa: CASSLKRSGRYTF

d_gene: TRBD2
v_gene: TRBV11-2
CDR3aa: CASTGGVGLAGGKPTGELFF

d_gene: NA
v_gene: TRBV6-2/TRBV6-3
CDR3aa: CASSSYGSNEQFF

d_gene: NA
v_gene: TRBV5-1
CDR3aa: CASSLTGGTVGGEAFF

d_gene: NA
v_gene: TRBV3-1
CDR3aa: CASSLRGTNNEQFF

d_gene: TRBD2
v_gene: TRBV3-1
CDR3aa: CASSQEGAAPGLDPGELFF